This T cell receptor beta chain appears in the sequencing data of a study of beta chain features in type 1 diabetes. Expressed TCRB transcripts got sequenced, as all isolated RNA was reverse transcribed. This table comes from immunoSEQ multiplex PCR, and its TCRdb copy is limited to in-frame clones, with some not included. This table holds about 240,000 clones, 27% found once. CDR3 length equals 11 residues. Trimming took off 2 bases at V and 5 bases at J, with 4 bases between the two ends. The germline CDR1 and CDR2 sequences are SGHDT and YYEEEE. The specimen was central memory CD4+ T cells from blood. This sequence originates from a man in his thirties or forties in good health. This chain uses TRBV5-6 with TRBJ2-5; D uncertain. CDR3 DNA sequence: TGTGCCAGCAGCTTTAAGGAGACCCAGTACTTC. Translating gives CASSFKETQYF.